One TCR beta chain is described in this entry. The antigen is undetermined. The data originate from a study of OX40 agonist ivuxolimab in advanced cancers. Study overall: The treatment was a fully human IgG2 OX40 agonist, ivuxolimab.

Study-wide results and limits: Expanded clones tended on average to be more numerous among CD8+ T cells than CD4+.

TCRdb's table, derived via immunoSEQ multiplex PCR, lists solely in-frame clones and lacks some. The table lists 45,000 to 60,000 clones, approximately 93% of them singletons. This CDR3 is 12 amino acids long. Germline assignment: CDR1 SGHNT and CDR2 YYREEE (reference sequence). The V end was cut by 0 bases, the J end by 4 bases, with 4 bases between. The TCR originated in an adult with an advanced solid tumor such as melanoma, head and neck, liver or kidney cancer. This specimen was CD4+ or CD8+ T cells sorted from blood, taken in a trial of the OX40 agonist ivuxolimab. V gene TRBV5-4 combines with J gene TRBJ1-1; D not certain. The CDR3 is CASSLATTEAFF. In nucleotides, the CDR3 is TGTGCCAGCAGCTTGGCCACCACTGAAGCTTTCTTT.